This is a list of T cell receptor beta chains from one sample in a study of blood T cell repertoires in COVID-19. Data came from immunoSEQ multiplex PCR; TCRdb stores just in-frame clones and leaves some out. In the table there are about 150,000 clones, about 85% of which are singletons. The sample comprised peripheral blood. These receptor sequences come from a woman aged 60 to 75 with COVID-19, enrolled during active disease. Both conserved end residues are part of each CDR3. A D gene is named only where the DNA matches it firmly. Expanded clones are given a class, and other clones once, few, many or no size at all.

abundance: few; d_gene: TRBD1; j_gene: TRBJ1-6; v_gene: TRBV11-2; CDR3aa: CASSFRTGVSSYNSPLHF; CDR3nt: TGTGCCAGCAGCTTCAGGACAGGGGTGAGCTCCTATAATTCACCCCTCCACTTT
abundance: NA; d_gene: NA; j_gene: TRBJ2-7; v_gene: TRBV14; CDR3aa: CASSLYYEQYF; CDR3nt: TGTGCCAGCAGCCTTTACTACGAGCAGTACTTC
abundance: NA; d_gene: TRBD2; j_gene: TRBJ2-3; v_gene: TRBV7-3; CDR3aa: CASSSTSGSGDTQYF; CDR3nt: TGTGCCAGCAGTAGCACTAGCGGGAGCGGGGATACGCAGTATTTT
abundance: NA; d_gene: NA; j_gene: TRBJ1-1; v_gene: TRBV7-2; CDR3aa: CASSFYGHITEAFF; CDR3nt: TGTGCCAGCAGCTTCTATGGACACATCACTGAAGCTTTCTTT
abundance: once; d_gene: TRBD2; j_gene: TRBJ2-5; v_gene: TRBV18; CDR3aa: CASSLRLRSGEQETQYF; CDR3nt: TGTGCCAGCTCACTCCGACTAAGAAGCGGGGAGCAAGAGACCCAGTACTTC
abundance: NA; d_gene: TRBD2; j_gene: TRBJ2-5; v_gene: TRBV5-1; CDR3aa: CASSLGTSGQETQYF; CDR3nt: TGCGCCAGCAGCCTGGGGACTAGCGGGCAAGAGACCCAGTACTTC
abundance: NA; d_gene: TRBD2; j_gene: TRBJ2-3; v_gene: TRBV4-2; CDR3aa: CASSQGEAGGTDTQYF; CDR3nt: TGTGCCAGCAGCCAAGGTGAAGCGGGGGGTACAGATACGCAGTATTTT
abundance: NA; d_gene: TRBD1; j_gene: TRBJ1-4; v_gene: TRBV7-9; CDR3aa: CASSLFLQGREKLFF; CDR3nt: TGTGCCAGCAGCTTATTTCTACAGGGGAGGGAAAAACTGTTTTTT
abundance: few; d_gene: TRBD1; j_gene: TRBJ1-5; v_gene: TRBV19; CDR3aa: CASSPLDRGNAQPQHF; CDR3nt: TGTGCCAGTAGCCCATTAGACAGGGGGAACGCTCAGCCCCAGCATTTT
abundance: NA; d_gene: NA; j_gene: TRBJ1-6; v_gene: TRBV14; CDR3aa: CASSQVNPRRNSPLHF; CDR3nt: TGTGCCAGCAGCCAAGTAAACCCCAGGAGGAATTCACCCCTCCACTTT
abundance: NA; d_gene: NA; j_gene: TRBJ1-4; v_gene: TRBV5-1; CDR3aa: CASSLGSTGGEKLFF; CDR3nt: TGCGCCAGCAGCTTGGGGTCCACCGGGGGTGAAAAACTGTTTTTT
abundance: NA; d_gene: NA; j_gene: TRBJ2-1; v_gene: TRBV5-1; CDR3aa: CASSRILISSYNEQFF; CDR3nt: TGCGCCAGCAGCCGTATACTTATAAGCTCCTACAATGAGCAGTTCTTC
abundance: NA; d_gene: NA; j_gene: TRBJ1-1; v_gene: TRBV27; CDR3aa: CASLTAIGTEAFF; CDR3nt: TGTGCCAGCCTGACAGCCATTGGCACTGAAGCTTTCTTT
abundance: NA; d_gene: TRBD1; j_gene: TRBJ1-1; v_gene: TRBV29-1; CDR3aa: CSARTGGNTEAFF; CDR3nt: TGCAGCGCTCGGACAGGGGGGAACACTGAAGCTTTCTTT
abundance: once; d_gene: NA; j_gene: TRBJ1-2; v_gene: TRBV24-1; CDR3aa: CATSDQVQGRDGYTF; CDR3nt: TGTGCCACCAGTGATCAGGTTCAGGGTCGGGATGGCTACACCTTC
abundance: NA; d_gene: NA; j_gene: TRBJ1-1; v_gene: TRBV2; CDR3aa: CASRERRGGPPNTEAFF; CDR3nt: TGTGCCAGCAGGGAGAGACGGGGAGGCCCCCCCAACACTGAAGCTTTCTTT
abundance: NA; d_gene: TRBD1; j_gene: TRBJ2-1; v_gene: TRBV3-1/TRBV3-2; CDR3aa: CASSQGPGQRLLSYNEQFF; CDR3nt: TGTGCCAGCAGCCAGGGCCCGGGACAGCGTTTACTCTCCTACAATGAGCAGTTCTTC
abundance: NA; d_gene: NA; j_gene: TRBJ1-6; v_gene: TRBV20-1; CDR3aa: CSASLDSRPLPLHF; CDR3nt: TGCAGTGCTAGTCTGGACAGCCGCCCTCTCCCCCTCCACTTT
abundance: NA; d_gene: TRBD1; j_gene: TRBJ1-3; v_gene: TRBV5-1; CDR3aa: CASTGQGERNTIYF; CDR3nt: TGCGCCAGCACGGGACAGGGAGAGCGAAACACCATATATTTT
abundance: NA; d_gene: TRBD1; j_gene: TRBJ2-7; v_gene: TRBV11-1; CDR3aa: CASSDPGQGSYEQYF; CDR3nt: TGTGCCAGCAGCGATCCGGGACAGGGGTCCTACGAGCAGTACTTC
abundance: NA; d_gene: NA; j_gene: TRBJ2-1; v_gene: TRBV20-1; CDR3aa: CSASYGGSYNEQFF; CDR3nt: TGCAGTGCTAGTTACGGGGGTTCCTACAATGAGCAGTTCTTC
abundance: NA; d_gene: NA; j_gene: TRBJ2-3; v_gene: TRBV7-9; CDR3aa: CASSLKSAGQGDTQYF; CDR3nt: TGTGCCAGCAGCTTAAAATCGGCGGGGCAGGGAGATACGCAGTATTTT
abundance: NA; d_gene: NA; j_gene: TRBJ2-6; v_gene: TRBV3-1/TRBV3-2; CDR3aa: CASSLQGISGANVLTF; CDR3nt: TGTGCCAGCAGCCTCCAGGGCATCTCTGGGGCCAACGTCCTGACTTTC
abundance: NA; d_gene: NA; j_gene: TRBJ1-2; v_gene: TRBV30; CDR3aa: CAWSIGGASNYGYTF; CDR3nt: TGTGCCTGGAGCATAGGGGGGGCGTCTAACTATGGCTACACCTTC
abundance: NA; d_gene: TRBD1; j_gene: TRBJ2-2; v_gene: TRBV7-2; CDR3aa: CASSWGQGWPGELFF; CDR3nt: TGTGCCAGCAGCTGGGGACAGGGGTGGCCCGGGGAGCTGTTTTTT
abundance: NA; d_gene: NA; j_gene: TRBJ1-2; v_gene: TRBV25-1; CDR3aa: CASSEPHRANYGYTF; CDR3nt: TGTGCCAGCAGTGAACCCCACAGGGCTAACTATGGCTACACCTTC
abundance: NA; d_gene: NA; j_gene: TRBJ1-3; v_gene: TRBV29-1; CDR3aa: CSVERGDTIYF; CDR3nt: TGCAGCGTTGAACGGGGGGACACCATATATTTT
abundance: NA; d_gene: TRBD1; j_gene: TRBJ1-6; v_gene: TRBV19; CDR3aa: CASNPGQGDSPLHF; CDR3nt: TGTGCCAGTAATCCGGGACAGGGTGATTCACCCCTCCACTTT
abundance: NA; d_gene: NA; j_gene: TRBJ1-2; v_gene: TRBV12-3/TRBV12-4; CDR3aa: CASSLRNLYGYTF; CDR3nt: TGTGCCAGCAGCCTCAGGAACCTTTATGGCTACACCTTC
abundance: NA; d_gene: NA; j_gene: TRBJ2-3; v_gene: TRBV4-1; CDR3aa: CASSQEDLATDTQYF; CDR3nt: TGCGCCAGCAGCCAAGAAGACTTGGCGACAGATACGCAGTATTTT
abundance: NA; d_gene: TRBD1; j_gene: TRBJ1-4; v_gene: TRBV5-1; CDR3aa: CASSADRVGNEKLFF; CDR3nt: TGCGCCAGCAGCGCCGACAGGGTGGGTAATGAAAAACTGTTTTTT
abundance: NA; d_gene: TRBD2; j_gene: TRBJ2-7; v_gene: TRBV6-6; CDR3aa: CASSYSGLAHF; CDR3nt: TGTGCCAGCAGTTACTCGGGACTAGCGCACTTC
abundance: NA; d_gene: TRBD1; j_gene: TRBJ2-3; v_gene: TRBV7-9; CDR3aa: CASSSGQPTDTQYF; CDR3nt: TGTGCCAGCAGCTCGGGACAGCCCACAGATACGCAGTATTTT
abundance: NA; d_gene: TRBD1; j_gene: TRBJ2-7; v_gene: TRBV27; CDR3aa: CASSWTGAYEQYF; CDR3nt: TGTGCCAGCAGTTGGACAGGAGCCTACGAGCAGTACTTC
abundance: NA; d_gene: TRBD1; j_gene: TRBJ2-3; v_gene: TRBV25-1; CDR3aa: CASSGPLGQGTDTQYF; CDR3nt: TGTGCCAGCAGTGGCCCCTTGGGACAGGGAACAGATACGCAGTATTTT
abundance: NA; d_gene: TRBD1; j_gene: TRBJ1-2; v_gene: TRBV3-1/TRBV3-2; CDR3aa: CASSQGHRGPYGYTF; CDR3nt: TGTGCCAGCAGCCAAGGTCACAGGGGGCCCTATGGCTACACCTTC
abundance: NA; d_gene: TRBD2; j_gene: TRBJ2-5; v_gene: TRBV11-2; CDR3aa: CASSLDGGTTQETQYF; CDR3nt: TGTGCCAGCAGCTTAGATGGGGGGACTACCCAAGAGACCCAGTACTTC